This TCR beta chain was profiled in a study of T-cell reconstitution after alpha-beta-depleted transplantation in children. This CDR3 region has 12 residues. With 2 bases removed from V and 11 bases from J, the gap between germline ends came to 12 bases. CDR1 is ENHRY, CDR2 SYGVKD, per germline. Preparation of the TCRbeta library used unique molecular identifiers. MiXCR, applied by TCRdb to the PCR reads, yields one record per CDR3 protein. The data show approximately 800,000 distinct CDR3 sequences, around 15% seen once. This TCR derives from a male patient younger than 18 who had a stem cell transplant for acute lymphoblastic leukemia, so the T cells may come from the graft donor. This specimen was PBMCs, mostly from graft donor cells, taken 360 days after TCRalphabeta/CD19-depleted stem cell transplant. The chain carries TRBV10-3 and TRBJ1-1, with D hard to call. The CDR3 loop is CAISELGVAAFF. For the CDR3, the DNA is TGTGCCATCAGTGAGCTTGGGGTGGCGGCTTTCTTT.